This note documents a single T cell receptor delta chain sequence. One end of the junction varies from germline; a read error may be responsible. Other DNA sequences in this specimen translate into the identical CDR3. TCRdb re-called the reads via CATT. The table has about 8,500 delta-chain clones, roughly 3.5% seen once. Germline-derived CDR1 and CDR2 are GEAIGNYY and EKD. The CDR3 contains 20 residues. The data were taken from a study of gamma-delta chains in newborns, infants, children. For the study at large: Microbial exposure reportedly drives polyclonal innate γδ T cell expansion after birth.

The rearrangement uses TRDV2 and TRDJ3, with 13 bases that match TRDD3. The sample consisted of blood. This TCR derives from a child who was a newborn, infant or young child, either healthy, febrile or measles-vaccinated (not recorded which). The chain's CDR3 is CACDTYWGIRFPWDTRQMFF. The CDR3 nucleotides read TGTGCCTGCGACACGTACTGGGGGATACGCTTCCCCTGGGACACCCGACAGATGTTTTTC.